This entry lists 20 T cell receptor beta chains sequenced from one sample in a study of T cells after yellow fever vaccination. TCRdb ran MiXCR on the 5' RACE reads and lists one entry per CDR3 protein. The table has hundreds of thousands of distinct CDR3 sequences, approximately 12% seen once. Sequenced here: PBMCs, sampled on the day of the yellow fever booster vaccination. All receptors come from a man under 40 who received the YFV17D yellow fever vaccine.

This chain connects TRBV5-4 to TRBJ2-3; the D gene is possibly TRBD1 (5 bases). Trimming shortened V by 4 bases and J by 0 bases, and 12 bases separated the two germline ends. CDR1 is SGHNT, CDR2 YYREEE, per germline (reference sequence). The CDR3 sequence is 15 residues long. The CDR3 reads CASSHQGRSTDTQYF. DNA of the CDR3: TGTGCCAGCAGCCACCAGGGAAGGAGCACAGATACGCAGTATTTT.

This chain joins TRBV5-5 and TRBJ1-1; D may be TRBD1 (5 bases). This CDR3 spans 13 amino acids. Trimming removed 4 bases from V and 6 bases from J, with 13 bases in between. CDR1 is SGHKS and CDR2 is YYEKEE in the germline V gene (reference sequence). CDR3: CASSPGLSAEAFF. CDR3 nucleotide sequence: TGTGCCAGCAGCCCAGGGCTCTCCGCTGAAGCTTTCTTT.

This sequence joins TRBV7-9 and TRBJ2-1; 8 bases match TRBD2. Germline lookup yields CDR1 SEHNR and CDR2 FQNEAQ (reference sequence). Losses at the gene ends were 2 bases for V and 3 bases for J; bases not matched to a gene: 6. The CDR3 contains 16 residues. The CDR3, as DNA: TGTGCCAGCAGCTTAAATTCACTAGCGGACTACAATGAGCAGTTCTTC. Translation: CASSLNSLADYNEQFF.

The chain recombines TRBV6-2 or TRBV6-3 with TRBJ2-3, with TRBD1 matching 7 bases. The V gene's germline CDR1 is MNHEY and CDR2 SVGEGT. Trimming removed 4 bases from V and 4 bases from J; junction bases left unmatched: 11. The length of the CDR3 is 16 residues. The CDR3 protein is CASSFTGEYLSDTQYF. As DNA, the CDR3 is TGTGCCAGCAGTTTCACAGGGGAATATTTATCAGATACGCAGTATTTT.

A word on this clonotype: A junction end diverges from the germline sequence, so it may reflect a read error. The chain has TRBV6-1 and TRBJ2-2; 9 positions agree with TRBD2. CDR3 length: 17 residues. Germline V gives CDR1 MNHNS, CDR2 SASEGT. CDR3 region: CASTEPTSGLHTGELFF. The CDR3 DNA reads as TGTGCCAGCACTGAACCAACTAGCGGGCTTCACACCGGGGAGCTGTTTTTT.

The chain combines TRBV7-9 with TRBJ1-4; unclear D gene. This CDR3 has 16 residues. Germline CDR1 and CDR2: SEHNR and FQNEAQ (reference sequence). Trimming pared 1 base from V and 0 bases from J, leaving 9 bases between. CDR3 residues: CASSLVVISTNEKLFF. CDR3 coding DNA: TGTGCCAGCAGCTTAGTTGTCATCTCAACTAATGAAAAACTGTTTTTT.

This clonotype was counted between two and nine times. The chain joins TRBV7-2 to TRBJ2-7; no clear D. The CDR3 is made up of 15 amino acids. CDR1 and CDR2 (germline): SGHTA, FQGNSA. The ends were cut back, 4 bases at V and 1 base at J, with 14 bases in the middle. The chain's CDR3 is CASSSTLAASYEQYF. The CDR3 DNA follows: TGTGCCAGCAGCTCTACCCTGGCAGCATCCTACGAGCAGTACTTC.

This clonotype has just a few counts. This chain uses TRBV9 with TRBJ2-7, with D unclear. Germline CDR1 is SGDLS and CDR2 is YYNGEE. Trimming removed 0 bases at V and 2 bases at J, with 6 bases between. The CDR3 length is 13 residues. This CDR3 is CASSVGSTYEQYF. CDR3 coding DNA: TGTGCCAGCAGCGTAGGGAGTACCTACGAGCAGTACTTC.

V and J are TRBV7-8 and TRBJ1-5; D ambiguous. In germline, CDR1 is SGHVS, CDR2 FQNEAQ. The CDR3 length is 13 residues. The germline V and J ends were trimmed by 8 bases and 2 bases, with 10 bases remaining between them. CDR3 loop: CASEAGGNQPQHF. CDR3 nucleotide sequence: TGTGCCAGCGAAGCAGGCGGCAATCAGCCCCAGCATTTT.

This chain connects TRBV5-1 to TRBJ2-1; TRBD2 matches 10 bases. From germline, CDR1 is SGHRS and CDR2 YFSETQ. V lost 4 bases, J lost 0 bases, and 19 bases stayed unmatched. The CDR3 extends over 21 amino acids. The CDR3 coding sequence is TGCGCCAGCAGCCGTCCCTGGGTGGTAGCGGGAGGCCGGAGCTCCTACAATGAGCAGTTCTTC. Translated, it gives CASSRPWVVAGGRSSYNEQFF. Together with reference TRBV5-1 and TRBJ2-1, the CDR3 gives the full variable domain: KAGVTQTPRYLIKTRGQQVTLSCSPISGHRSVSWYQQTPGQGLQFLFEYFSETQRNKGNFPGRFSGRQFSNSRSEMNVSTLELGDSALYLCASSRPWVVAGGRSSYNEQFFGPGTRLTVL.

This clonotype has a handful of counts. The chain combines TRBV7-3 with TRBJ2-1; tentative D call: TRBD1 (6 bases). This CDR3 is built from 15 residues. With 2 bases removed from V and 1 base from J, the gap between germline ends came to 9 bases. Germline V gene sequence: CDR1 SGHTA, CDR2 FQGTGA. DNA of the CDR3: TGTGCCAGCAGCTTACAACAGGGTTCCTACAATGAGCAGTTCTTC. Encoded protein: CASSLQQGSYNEQFF.

V and J are TRBV6-5 and TRBJ1-1; possible D gene TRBD1, 5 bases. The germline CDR1 and CDR2 sequences are MNHEY and SVGAGI. This CDR3 has 13 residues. V dropped 2 bases and J dropped 4 bases, with 8 bases sitting between them. CDR3 sequence: CASSYRGVTEAFF. CDR3 coding DNA: TGTGCCAGCAGTTACAGGGGAGTCACTGAAGCTTTCTTT.

The V and J genes are TRBV14 and TRBJ2-5; TRBD2 might be the D (6 bases). Germline V gene data show CDR1 as SGHDN and CDR2 as FVKESK. Trimming left V 7 bases short and J 7 bases short, with 28 bases between. The CDR3 has 17 amino acids. The CDR3 is CASKKASRDPETRTQYF. CDR3 coding DNA: TGTGCCAGCAAAAAGGCTTCGCGGGACCCCGAGACGCGGACCCAGTACTTC.

This clonotype has more than one count but fewer than ten. The chain links TRBV12-3 or TRBV12-4 to TRBJ2-7, with 8 bases aligning to TRBD2. CDR3 length: 18 residues. V shed 1 base, J shed 0 bases, and the junction held 11 bases outside the gene matches. The CDR3 nucleotides read TGTGCCAGCAGTTTAGGGCTAGCGGGCGGAGCCAGCTCCTACGAGCAGTACTTC. This encodes CASSLGLAGGASSYEQYF.

This clonotype has only a few counts. The rearrangement uses TRBV7-2 and TRBJ1-4; 7 bases line up with TRBD1. This CDR3 has 14 amino acids. Germline lookup yields CDR1 SGHTA and CDR2 FQGNSA. J gave up 10 bases and V 5 bases, and 10 bases lay outside the gene matches. CDR3 in amino acids: CASSMTGQRRKLFF. The DNA for the CDR3 is TGTGCCAGCAGCATGACAGGGCAGAGACGAAAACTGTTTTTT. Full variable domain (remainder filled in from reference TRBV7-2 and TRBJ1-4): GAGVSQSPSNKVTEKGKDVELRCDPISGHTALYWYRQSLGQGLEFLIYFQGNSAPDKSGLPSDRFSAERTGGSVSTLTIQRTQQEDSAVYLCASSMTGQRRKLFFGSGTQLSVL.

This chain links TRBV20-1 with TRBJ2-5; weak D call: TRBD2 (6 bases). The ends were cut back, 2 bases at V and 3 bases at J, with 16 bases in the middle. CDR1 DFQATT and CDR2 SNEGSKA come from the germline V gene (reference sequence). There are 15 residues in the CDR3. CDR3 in DNA: TGCAGTGCTAGACCCCCAGGAGGGATAGAAGAGACCCAGTACTTC. Protein: CSARPPGGIEETQYF.

The chain carries TRBV7-9 and TRBJ2-2; possibly TRBD1 for D (6 bases). V lost 7 bases, J lost 0 bases, and 12 bases lay in between. The CDR3 totals 15 residues. Germline CDR1 reads SEHNR; CDR2 reads FQNEAQ (reference sequence). CDR3: CASNLGTPNTGELFF. CDR3 nucleotide sequence: TGTGCCAGCAATTTGGGGACACCGAACACCGGGGAGCTGTTTTTT.

This clonotype was seen more than once but under ten times. V is TRBV6-4 and J is TRBJ1-1; D uncertain. The CDR3 is 10 amino acids. The germline V gene has CDR1 MRHNA and CDR2 SNTAGT. Trimming shortened V by 0 bases and J by 11 bases, and 4 bases separated the two germline ends. CDR3 sequence: CASSDSGAFF. DNA of the CDR3: TGTGCCAGCAGTGACTCCGGTGCTTTCTTT.

V and J are TRBV7-6 and TRBJ2-1; 15 bases fit TRBD2. The CDR3 covers 16 residues. Germline V gene sequence: CDR1 SGHVS, CDR2 FNYEAQ. The trim removed 5 bases at V and 7 bases at J, leaving 6 bases unmatched. The CDR3 nucleotides read TGTGCCAGCAGCCTAGGTGGGACTAGCGGGAGGAATGAGCAGTTCTTC. Encoded protein: CASSLGGTSGRNEQFF.

The rearrangement joins TRBV11-1 to TRBJ2-1, with 8 bases fitting TRBD2. The CDR3 length is 16 residues. The germline gives CDR1 SGHAT, CDR2 FQDESV (reference sequence). V shed 5 bases, J shed 0 bases, and the junction held 6 bases outside the gene matches. The CDR3 bases are TGTGCCAGCAGCGGCGGGGGGCGGACCTCCTACAATGAGCAGTTCTTC. Amino acid sequence: CASSGGGRTSYNEQFF.